This T cell receptor beta chain came from a study of CD8 T cells in Susac syndrome (dated by TCRdb to between 2018 and 2021). Context from the whole study: Among the Susac syndrome patients who were sequenced, clinically active disease was present in six and clinical remission was observed in roughly eight. Repertoire sequencing was used to test whether CD8+ T cell activation and differentiation in Susac syndrome was antigen driven. At blood withdrawal, Susac syndrome patients were either therapy-naive, taking corticosteroids (in some cases with IVIg as well), or taking IVIg alone. General conclusions and limits of the study: The number of individuals in the TCR sequencing and HLA analysis was acknowledged as relatively small. The CD4+ T cell repertoire of patients with Susac syndrome showed no detectable clonal expansion.

The CDR1 and CDR2 encoded by the germline V gene are SGHVS and FNYEAQ. The cysteine opens and the phenylalanine closes a CDR3 of 20 amino acids. Of all the DNA, just the CDR3 is kept, 60 bases in frame from base 1. From V the trimming removes 3 bases and from J it removes 4 bases, while the gene matches leave 16 bases of the junction unaccounted for. RNA was extracted using the RNeasy kit, and roughly 0.5 to 1 microgram was reverse transcribed with random hexamers. The immunoSEQ multiplex PCR assay, which covers 54 Vbeta and 13 Jbeta segments, was used to amplify TCR beta CDR3 regions. Bias from PCR amplification was corrected by using a synthetic template baseline for primer optimization and for computational correction. From the authors' description of their analysis: Reads were annotated to V, D and J genes according to IMGT and were analyzed with immunoSEQ Analyzer, with only productive sequences retained. Clonality was calculated as one minus the Shannon entropy normalized by log2 of the number of productive unique sequences. For each patient and control, public and private clones were evaluated within the 100 most prevalent clones. Clones were defined as Susac-specific if absent from the healthy and MS cohorts, from around 1,000 published viral clones and from other ImmuneACCESS disease sequences. In-frame beta chains were kept once TCRdb had trimmed the public reads at Q25 with fastp and called clones with MiXCR. Duplicate CDR3 protein sequences are folded into a single record with the most common DNA and genes. TCRdb assigned the V and J calls; the authors' analysis was not used. Present in this sample are roughly 200,000 distinct CDR3 sequences, about 91% of which were seen just once. Of the sample, around 0.079% falls within the top ten clones.

High-throughput TCR beta sequencing profiled peripheral blood CD8+ and CD4+ T cells from healthy donors, Susac syndrome patients and multiple sclerosis patients. The Susac syndrome patients fulfilled recently defined diagnostic criteria for definite or probable disease. Bulk CD8+ and CD4+ T cells were purified by magnetic negative isolation, while CD8+ TEMRA cells were enriched using FACS. Blood was collected in EDTA tubes and processed within 24 hours, with PBMCs isolated through density gradient centrifugation. PBMCs intended for TCR sequencing were cryopreserved in liquid nitrogen and were subsequently thawed in a 37 degrees C water bath. The sorted or isolated CD4+, CD8+ and CD8+ TEMRA cells had a purity of 90% or higher. As regards this clonotype: No antigen is known for it. No per-base quality is available; no much larger clone lies one base away.

The rearrangement combines TRBV7-6 with TRBJ2-6, and TRBD1 matches 9 of the central bases. The clonotype comes from a human donor with Susac syndrome. Sequenced input: CD4+ T cells from PBMCs. The DNA sequence is given as TGTGCCAGCAGCTTCTTACTCCGCGGGGGACAGGGAGTAGGGGCCAACGTCCTGACTTTC. Its protein reads: CASSFLLRGGQGVGANVLTF.